This TCR beta chain was sequenced during a study of CD8+ T cells in alopecia areata. Trimming stripped 1 base from V and 1 base from J, with 7 bases between. This CDR3 contains 15 residues. Germline lookup yields CDR1 SGHAT and CDR2 FQNNGV. RNA extraction was followed by reverse transcription into cDNA, which acted as the sequencing template. Libraries were prepared by immunoSEQ multiplex PCR; TCRdb keeps only in-frame clonotypes and omits some of them. This table holds about 110,000 clones, under 60% found once. Note on this clone: The target antigen is unknown.

The study's findings and limits: With patients, TCR sharing proved less clear than in mice, a difference possibly related to HLA.

The chain recombines TRBV11-2 with TRBJ2-2; no clear D gene. The sequenced sample consisted of NKG2D-low CD8+ T cells sorted from blood. The sequence derives from a human donor with alopecia areata. CDR3 region: CASSLVEVNTGELFF. CDR3 coding DNA: TGTGCCAGCAGCTTAGTCGAGGTGAACACCGGGGAGCTGTTTTTT.